A single sample is the source of the 27 T cell receptor beta chains below, sequenced in a study of shared clonotypes between healthy human individuals. The table came from immunoSEQ multiplex PCR; TCRdb's copy has only in-frame clones and leaves some out. The table has about 1.1 million clones, approximately 78% seen once. The sample comprised memory CD4+ T cells from PBMCs. Noted subset: CD45RA-negative fraction. The receptors shown here come from a young man in good health. Some clones in this sample may be carry-over from other donors' samples.

The J gene is TRBJ1-1, the V gene TRBV18; D is undetermined. Germline V lookup: CDR1 KGHSH, CDR2 LQKENI. V gave up 3 bases and J gave up 0 bases, with 8 bases separating them. The CDR3 length is 14 residues. The CDR3 spells CASSPQLMNTEAFF. The CDR3 region has the DNA TGTGCCAGCTCACCCCAACTTATGAACACTGAAGCTTTCTTT.

This clone was counted between two and nine times. The V gene is TRBV29-1, the J gene TRBJ2-2; D assignment may be TRBD1 or TRBD2 (5 bases each). The germline gives CDR1 SQVTM, CDR2 ANQGSEA. Trimming shortened V by 4 bases and J by 3 bases, and 9 bases separated the two germline ends. CDR3 length equals 13 residues. The CDR3 loop is CSVVRGDTGELFF. As DNA, the CDR3 is TGCAGCGTTGTGCGAGGGGACACCGGGGAGCTGTTTTTT.

The V and J genes are TRBV28 and TRBJ1-2; a weak D match, TRBD1 (6 bases). The germline V and J ends were trimmed by 5 bases and 1 base, with 11 bases remaining between them. The germline V gene has CDR1 MDHEN and CDR2 SYDVKM. This CDR3 is built from 14 residues. The CDR3 DNA reads TGTGCCAGCAGTCGCGGACAGTTTAACTATGGCTACACCTTC. This codes for CASSRGQFNYGYTF.

The chain employs TRBV5-4 and TRBJ1-3; D ambiguous. This CDR3 has 17 amino acids. Trimming removed 2 bases from V and 0 bases from J, with 15 bases in between. Germline V gives CDR1 SGHNT, CDR2 YYREEE (reference sequence). Here the CDR3 reads CASSFATTRSSGNTIYF. The CDR3 DNA is TGTGCCAGCAGCTTCGCCACCACAAGGAGCTCTGGAAACACCATATATTTT.

This clone showed up just once. The chain combines TRBV7-9 with TRBJ2-1; TRBD1 might be the D (6 bases). Between the trimmed V and J ends, which lost 5 bases and 10 bases, there was a span of 15 bases. This CDR3 contains 13 residues. Germline V CDR1 and CDR2: SEHNR, FQNEAQ (reference sequence). The CDR3 DNA reads TGTGCCAGCAGCGTCTGGACAGATCGAGAGCAGTTCTTC. It encodes CASSVWTDREQFF.

This chain joins TRBV28 and TRBJ1-5; the match to TRBD1 covers 7 bases. Germline CDR1 and CDR2: MDHEN and SYDVKM. The CDR3 is made up of 18 amino acids. The V gene end was trimmed by 10 bases and the J gene end by 2 bases; junction bases not matched to a gene: 20. The DNA for the CDR3 is TGTGCCATCGAAACACACACGCGACAGGGCTCAGGCAATCAGCCCCAGCATTTT. Amino acids: CAIETHTRQGSGNQPQHF.

This sequence joins TRBV2 and TRBJ1-4; maybe TRBD1 (5 bases). CDR3 length equals 14 residues. The germline gives CDR1 SNHLY, CDR2 FYNNEI. This CDR3 reads CTGRGGATNEKLFF. The CDR3 bases are TGTACCGGCCGGGGGGGAGCAACTAATGAAAAACTGTTTTTT.

This clone has at least ten counts. This chain connects TRBV7-6 to TRBJ2-7, with a tentative D call TRBD2 (5 bases). The germline V and J ends were trimmed by 3 bases and 1 base, with 19 bases remaining between them. Germline CDR1 SGHVS, CDR2 FNYEAQ. This CDR3 spans 17 amino acids. CDR3 loop: CASSFNPRSRRSYEQYF. Here the CDR3 DNA reads TGTGCCAGCAGCTTTAACCCCCGGAGCCGGAGGTCCTACGAGCAGTACTTC.

This rearrangement joins TRBV29-1 to TRBJ2-1; 10 nucleotides match TRBD2. V was pared by 2 bases and J by 15 bases, with 13 bases of the junction left unmatched. CDR1 and CDR2 (germline): SQVTM, ANQGSEA. The CDR3 sequence is 14 residues long. The chain's CDR3 is CSVEWWSSGSGRFF. The CDR3 DNA reads TGCAGCGTTGAATGGTGGTCTAGCGGGAGCGGTCGGTTCTTC.

The chain employs TRBV15 and TRBJ2-1; 14 nucleotides agree with TRBD2. The germline V gene has CDR1 LNHNV and CDR2 YYDKDF (reference sequence). V was clipped by 0 bases and J by 6 bases; unmatched bases: 4. The length of the CDR3 is 17 residues. For the CDR3, the DNA is TGTGCCACCAGCAGAGAGGCCGGGACTAGCGGGAGCAATGAGCAGTTCTTC. This encodes CATSREAGTSGSNEQFF.

This clone has a single count. The chain is built from TRBV30 and TRBJ2-2, with unresolved D. Per germline, CDR1 GTSNPN and CDR2 SVGIG (reference sequence). CDR3 size: 13 residues. Trimming removed 1 base from V and 3 bases from J, with 6 bases in between. CDR3 region: CAWSDADTGELFF. The CDR3 coding sequence is TGTGCCTGGAGTGACGCCGACACCGGGGAGCTGTTTTTT.

This clone has a single count. This chain connects TRBV4-1 to TRBJ2-1; D may be TRBD1 (6 bases). The V gene lost 0 bases and the J gene lost 6 bases, with 21 bases spanning the gap. Looked up from germline, CDR1 is MGHRA and CDR2 is YSYEKL. This CDR3 is built from 18 residues. This CDR3 is CASSQELSRGGRFNEQFF. DNA of the CDR3: TGCGCCAGCAGCCAAGAGTTGAGCAGGGGTGGTCGATTCAATGAGCAGTTCTTC.

The chain is built from TRBV7-2 and TRBJ2-3, with D unresolved. Between the trimmed V and J ends, which lost 0 bases and 2 bases, there was a span of 3 bases. This CDR3 comprises 13 residues. Germline assignment: CDR1 SGHTA and CDR2 FQGNSA. The CDR3 DNA is TGTGCCAGCAGCTTAGCTATCACAGATACGCAGTATTTT. Encoded protein: CASSLAITDTQYF.

The chain combines TRBV27 with TRBJ1-2; D may be TRBD1 (6 bases). The germline V gene has CDR1 MNHEY and CDR2 SMNVEV (reference sequence). This CDR3 spans 14 amino acids. The V and J ends lost 4 bases and 4 bases respectively, with 13 bases between them. CDR3 loop: CASSSTGFGYGYTF. The CDR3 region has the DNA TGTGCCAGCAGTTCCACAGGGTTCGGCTATGGCTACACCTTC.

Worth noting for this clone: In the same sample, other DNA sequences code for this CDR3. The chain couples TRBV2 to TRBJ2-7; weak D call: TRBD1 (6 bases). Looked up from germline, CDR1 is SNHLY and CDR2 is FYNNEI. The CDR3 length is 12 residues. V dropped 4 bases and J dropped 2 bases, with 6 bases sitting between them. The CDR3 bases are TGTGCCAGCAGTGGACAGGCCTACGAGCAGTACTTC. This codes for CASSGQAYEQYF.

The V and J genes are TRBV2 and TRBJ2-1, with 10 nucleotides matching TRBD1. From germline, CDR1 is SNHLY and CDR2 FYNNEI. CDR3 length equals 15 residues. The trim removed 5 bases at V and 6 bases at J, leaving 7 bases unmatched. CDR3 nucleotides: TGTGCCAGCAGTTCAGACAGGGGGCAGGGCAATGAGCAGTTCTTC. Its translation: CASSSDRGQGNEQFF.

This clone was counted only a few times. This rearrangement joins TRBV6-5 to TRBJ2-5; perhaps TRBD1 as D (6 bases). Looked up from germline, CDR1 is MNHEY and CDR2 is SVGAGI. The CDR3 spans 15 residues. V was cut by 6 bases and J by 1 base, with 15 bases left in between. In DNA, the CDR3 is TGTGCCAGCAGGCGTAGCCTAGGGGGCCAAGAGACCCAGTACTTC. It translates to CASRRSLGGQETQYF.

The chain carries TRBV7-6 and TRBJ2-3, with 8 bases identical to TRBD1. The V and J ends lost 5 bases and 4 bases, in that order; junction bases with no gene match: 8. This CDR3 is built from 15 residues. Germline CDR1 reads SGHVS; CDR2 reads FNYEAQ. CDR3 DNA sequence: TGTGCCAGCAGCACAGCCCAGGGGGCGTCAGATACGCAGTATTTT. Its translation is CASSTAQGASDTQYF. Full variable domain (remainder filled in from reference TRBV7-6 and TRBJ2-3): GAGVSQSPRYKVTKRGQDVALRCDPISGHVSLYWYRQALGQGPEFLTYFNYEAQQDKSGLPNDRFSAERPEGSISTLTIQRTEQRDSAMYRCASSTAQGASDTQYFGPGTRLTVL.

This clone turned up a few times. The rearrangement links TRBV7-8 to TRBJ2-7, with 8 bases fitting TRBD1. Germline-derived CDR1 and CDR2 are SGHVS and FQNEAQ. With 5 bases clipped from V and 3 bases from J, the junction kept 3 bases outside the gene matches. The CDR3 extends over 13 amino acids. The CDR3 protein is CASSNGQGYEQYF. CDR3 DNA sequence: TGTGCCAGCAGCAATGGACAGGGCTACGAGCAGTACTTC.

The CDR3 DNA sequence: TGTGCCACCAGCACGGACAGGGGATTATACGAGCAGTACTTC. Its translation: CATSTDRGLYEQYF. J is TRBJ2-7 and V is TRBV15, with 9 bases matching TRBD1. The CDR3 has 14 amino acids. In germline, CDR1 is LNHNV, CDR2 YYDKDF (reference sequence). V lost 4 bases to trimming and J lost 4 bases; unmatched junction nucleotides: 5.

The V and J genes are TRBV28 and TRBJ2-7, with D perhaps TRBD2 (5 bases). Germline assignment: CDR1 MDHEN and CDR2 SYDVKM. V was cut by 4 bases and J by 5 bases, with 9 bases left in between. The CDR3 is 12 residues long. CDR3 DNA sequence: TGTGCCAGCAGTTGGCGAGGGAACGAGCAGTACTTC. Protein: CASSWRGNEQYF.

For this clone: A read error is possible here, since a much larger clone lies one base away. The same CDR3 can be traced to other DNA sequences in this sample. The chain couples TRBV30 to TRBJ1-2; 7 bases fit TRBD1. Germline-derived CDR1 and CDR2 are GTSNPN and SVGIG (reference sequence). After removal of 5 bases from V and 4 bases from J, the junction contained 4 bases not matched to a gene. The CDR3 covers 12 residues. The CDR3 sequence: CAWGDRRYGYTF. The CDR3 DNA is TGTGCCTGGGGGGACAGACGCTATGGCTACACCTTC.

This chain joins TRBV21-1 and TRBJ1-1. TRBV21-1 represents a pseudogene. The CDR3 length is 13 residues. CDR3 bases: TGTGCCAGCAGCAAAGTGACGCGACGGGGAGCTTTCTTT. It is translated as CASSKVTRRGAFF.

In its sample, this clone was seen a few times. The chain is built from TRBV15 and TRBJ2-7, with D perhaps matching TRBD1 or TRBD2 (5 bases each). The V gene lost 3 bases and the J gene lost 0 bases, with 12 bases spanning the gap. Germline V gives CDR1 LNHNV, CDR2 YYDKDF (reference sequence). CDR3 length: 15 amino acids. The CDR3 sequence is CATSRGVRLSYEQYF. The CDR3 DNA sequence: TGTGCCACCAGCAGGGGGGTCAGGCTCTCCTACGAGCAGTACTTC.

This clone was counted a few times. The chain has TRBV30 and TRBJ1-2; a weak D match, TRBD1 (5 bases). CDR3 length equals 13 residues. In germline, CDR1 is GTSNPN, CDR2 SVGIG (reference sequence). V was clipped by 0 bases and J by 7 bases, with 12 bases between them. CDR3 amino acids: CAWSVIGVRGYTF. The CDR3 DNA follows: TGTGCCTGGAGTGTAATAGGGGTGCGTGGCTACACCTTC.

This clone is a singleton in its sample. The sample carries other DNA sequences with the same CDR3. The chain employs TRBV2 and TRBJ1-2; D may be TRBD1 (5 bases). Trimming left V 2 bases short and J 4 bases short, with 11 bases between. In germline, CDR1 is SNHLY, CDR2 FYNNEI. This CDR3 has 14 amino acids. The CDR3 DNA follows: TGTGCCAGCAGTGAATGGGGGGGAGGCTATGGCTACACCTTC. Protein sequence: CASSEWGGGYGYTF. Variable domain in full (rest from reference TRBV2 and TRBJ1-2): EPEVTQTPSHQVTQMGQEVILRCVPISNHLYFYWYRQILGQKVEFLVSFYNNEISEKSEIFDDQFSVERPDGSNFTLKIRSTKLEDSAMYFCASSEWGGGYGYTFGSGTRLTVV.

Regarding this clone: Other DNA sequences in this specimen translate into the identical CDR3. V and J are TRBV5-1 and TRBJ2-5; D remains unclear. V was pared by 0 bases and J by 2 bases, with 5 bases between. In germline, CDR1 is SGHRS, CDR2 YFSETQ. There are 13 residues in the CDR3. CDR3 sequence reads: CASSLGLQETQYF. CDR3 DNA sequence: TGCGCCAGCAGCTTGGGCCTTCAAGAGACCCAGTACTTC.